What follows are 5 T cell receptor beta chains derived from one specimen sequenced in a study of shared clonotypes between healthy human individuals. Sequenced by immunoSEQ multiplex PCR; TCRdb stores in-frame clones only, minus some. The profile shows about 450,000 clones, 70% to 85% of them singletons. Sequencing was carried out using PBMCs. The receptor source for this set is a woman aged 35 to 49 in good health. Some clones in this sample may be carry-over from other donors' samples.

The chain has TRBV6-4 and TRBJ2-1, with D hard to call. Germline loops: CDR1 MRHNA, CDR2 SNTAGT. The CDR3 length is 15 residues. Trimming took 0 bases from V and 4 from J, leaving 10 bases between them. The CDR3 loop is CASSDSIGHYNEQFF. The CDR3 region has the DNA TGTGCCAGCAGTGACTCGATAGGGCATTACAATGAGCAGTTCTTC.

The chain has TRBV27 and TRBJ2-3, with D perhaps matching TRBD1 (5 bases). V was pared by 5 bases and J by 0 bases, with 9 bases between. The CDR3 spans 14 residues. Looked up from germline, CDR1 is MNHEY and CDR2 is SMNVEV (reference sequence). The CDR3 DNA reads TGTGCCAGCAGTATACAGGCTAGCACAGATACGCAGTATTTT. Its translation is CASSIQASTDTQYF.

The chain uses TRBV7-3 and TRBJ2-1, with 10 bases lining up with TRBD2. The germline gives CDR1 SGHTA, CDR2 FQGTGA. J lost 9 bases, V lost 2 bases, and 10 bases had no gene match. The CDR3 consists of 16 residues. CDR3 protein: CASSLLGAGGPSEQFF. As DNA, the CDR3 is TGTGCCAGCAGCTTATTGGGAGCGGGAGGGCCCAGTGAGCAGTTCTTC.

This clone occurred once. The chain employs TRBV10-3 and TRBJ2-3, with unresolved D. The CDR3 sequence is 14 residues long. The germline V gene has CDR1 ENHRY and CDR2 SYGVKD. Trimming shortened V by 9 bases and J by 2 bases, and 15 bases separated the two germline ends. The CDR3 spells CAITRTEYTDTQYF. The CDR3 bases are TGTGCCATTACCCGGACGGAATACACAGATACGCAGTATTTT.

Details on this clone: The same CDR3 also results from other DNA sequences found in this sample. V usage is TRBV18 and J usage is TRBJ2-7; 7 bases align to TRBD1. This CDR3 comprises 13 residues. The germline V gene encodes CDR1 KGHSH and CDR2 LQKENI. The junction had 4 bases not matched to a gene; V was cut back by 6 bases and J by 2 bases. The CDR3 sequence: CASSRGQTYEQYF. In DNA, the CDR3 is TGTGCCAGCTCCCGGGGACAGACCTACGAGCAGTACTTC.